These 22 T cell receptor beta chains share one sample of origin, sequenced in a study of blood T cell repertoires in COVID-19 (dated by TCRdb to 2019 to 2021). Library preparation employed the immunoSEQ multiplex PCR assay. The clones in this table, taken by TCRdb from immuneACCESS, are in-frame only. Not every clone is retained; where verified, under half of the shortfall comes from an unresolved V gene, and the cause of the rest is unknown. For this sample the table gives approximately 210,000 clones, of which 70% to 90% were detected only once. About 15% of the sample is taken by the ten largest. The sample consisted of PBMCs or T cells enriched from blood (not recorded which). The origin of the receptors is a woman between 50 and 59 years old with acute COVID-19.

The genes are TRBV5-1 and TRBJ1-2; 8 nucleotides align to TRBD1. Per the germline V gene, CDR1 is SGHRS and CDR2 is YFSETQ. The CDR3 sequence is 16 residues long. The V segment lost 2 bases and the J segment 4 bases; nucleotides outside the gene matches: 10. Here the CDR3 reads CASSFTLAGGSYGYTF. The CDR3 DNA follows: TGCGCCAGCAGCTTTACTCTGGCAGGGGGCTCCTATGGCTACACCTTC.

Here the CDR3 DNA reads TGTGCCTGGAGGCAACAGGGCGGGGGTAATTCACCCCTCCACTTT. Amino acid sequence: CAWRQQGGGNSPLHF. J is TRBJ1-6 and V is TRBV30; a possible D gene is TRBD1 (6 bases). The CDR3 spans 15 residues. V gave up 3 bases and J gave up 6 bases, with 15 bases separating them. The germline V gene has CDR1 GTSNPN and CDR2 SVGIG (reference sequence).

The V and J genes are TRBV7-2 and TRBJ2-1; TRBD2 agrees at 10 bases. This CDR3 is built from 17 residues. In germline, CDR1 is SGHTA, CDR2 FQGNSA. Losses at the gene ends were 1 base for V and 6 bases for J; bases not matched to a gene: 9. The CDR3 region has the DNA TGTGCCAGCAGCTTAGTACCGCTAGCGGGAGAGGGCAATGAGCAGTTCTTC. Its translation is CASSLVPLAGEGNEQFF.

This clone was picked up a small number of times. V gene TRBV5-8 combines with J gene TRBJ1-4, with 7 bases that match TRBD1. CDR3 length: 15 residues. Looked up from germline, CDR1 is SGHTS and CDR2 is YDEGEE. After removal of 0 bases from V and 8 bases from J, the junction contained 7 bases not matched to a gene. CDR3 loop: CASSLVWDRDEKLFF. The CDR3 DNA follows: TGTGCCAGCAGCTTGGTGTGGGACAGAGACGAAAAACTGTTTTTT.

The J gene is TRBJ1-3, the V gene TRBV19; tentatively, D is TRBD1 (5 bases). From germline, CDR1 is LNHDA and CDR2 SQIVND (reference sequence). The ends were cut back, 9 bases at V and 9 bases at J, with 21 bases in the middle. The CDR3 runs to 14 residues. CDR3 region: CASAPGLSIGTIYF. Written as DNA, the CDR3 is TGTGCCAGCGCTCCGGGACTCTCGATTGGCACCATATATTTT.

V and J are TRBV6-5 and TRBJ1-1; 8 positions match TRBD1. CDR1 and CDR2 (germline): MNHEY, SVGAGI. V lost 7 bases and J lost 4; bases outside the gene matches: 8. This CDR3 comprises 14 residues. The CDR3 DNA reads TGTGCCAGCAAAAGAAGACAGGGGATCACTGAAGCTTTCTTT. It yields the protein CASKRRQGITEAFF.

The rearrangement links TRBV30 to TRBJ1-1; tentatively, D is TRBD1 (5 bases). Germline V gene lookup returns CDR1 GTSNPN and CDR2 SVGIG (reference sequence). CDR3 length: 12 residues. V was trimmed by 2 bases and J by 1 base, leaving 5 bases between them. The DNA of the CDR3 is TGTGCCTGGAGTCAGGGGAACACTGAAGCTTTCTTT. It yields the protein CAWSQGNTEAFF. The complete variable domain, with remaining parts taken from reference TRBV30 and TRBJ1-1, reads SQTIHQWPATLVQPVGSPLSLECTVEGTSNPNLYWYRQAAGRGLQLLFYSVGIGQISSEVPQNLSASRPQDRQFILSSKKLLLSDSGFYLCAWSQGNTEAFFGQGTRLTVV.

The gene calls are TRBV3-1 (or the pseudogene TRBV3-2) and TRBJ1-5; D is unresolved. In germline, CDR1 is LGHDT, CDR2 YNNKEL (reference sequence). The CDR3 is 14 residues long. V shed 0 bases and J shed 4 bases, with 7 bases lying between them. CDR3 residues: CASSQDWSNQPQHF. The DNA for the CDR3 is TGTGCCAGCAGCCAAGATTGGAGTAATCAGCCCCAGCATTTT.

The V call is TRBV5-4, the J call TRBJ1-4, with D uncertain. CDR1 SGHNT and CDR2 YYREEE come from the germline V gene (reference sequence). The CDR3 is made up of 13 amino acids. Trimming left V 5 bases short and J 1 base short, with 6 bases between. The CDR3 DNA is TGTGCCAGCAGACGAGGAACTAATGAAAAACTGTTTTTT. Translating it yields CASRRGTNEKLFF. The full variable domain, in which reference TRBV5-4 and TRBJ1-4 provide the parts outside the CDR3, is ETGVTQSPTHLIKTRGQQVTLRCSSQSGHNTVSWYQQALGQGPQFIFQYYREEENGRGNFPPRFSGLQFPNYSSELNVNALELDDSALYLCASRRGTNEKLFFGSGTQLSVL.

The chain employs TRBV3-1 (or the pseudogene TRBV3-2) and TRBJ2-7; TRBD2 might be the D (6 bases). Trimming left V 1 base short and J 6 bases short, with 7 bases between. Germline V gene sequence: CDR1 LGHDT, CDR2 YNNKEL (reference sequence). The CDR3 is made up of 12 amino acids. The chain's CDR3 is CASSQVAAEQYF. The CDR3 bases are TGTGCCAGCAGCCAAGTAGCGGCCGAGCAGTACTTC.

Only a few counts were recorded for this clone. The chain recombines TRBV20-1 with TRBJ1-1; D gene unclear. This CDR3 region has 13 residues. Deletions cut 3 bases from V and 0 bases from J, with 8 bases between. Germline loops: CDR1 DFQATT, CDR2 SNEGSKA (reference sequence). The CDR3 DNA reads TGCAGTGCTAGTAACACTATGAACACTGAAGCTTTCTTT. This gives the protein CSASNTMNTEAFF.

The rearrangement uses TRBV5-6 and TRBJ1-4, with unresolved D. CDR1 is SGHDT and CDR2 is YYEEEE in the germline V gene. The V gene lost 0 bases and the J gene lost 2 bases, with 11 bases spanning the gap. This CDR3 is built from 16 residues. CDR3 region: CASSLDGAWTNEKLFF. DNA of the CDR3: TGTGCCAGCAGCTTGGACGGAGCTTGGACTAATGAAAAACTGTTTTTT.

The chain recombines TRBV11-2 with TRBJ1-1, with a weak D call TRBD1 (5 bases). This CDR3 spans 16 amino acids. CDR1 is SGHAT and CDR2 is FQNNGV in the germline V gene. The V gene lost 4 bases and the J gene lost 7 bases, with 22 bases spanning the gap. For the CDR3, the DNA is TGTGCCAGCAGCTCCCCCGCAGGGTCCCTCCCCAATGAAGCTTTCTTT. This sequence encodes CASSSPAGSLPNEAFF.

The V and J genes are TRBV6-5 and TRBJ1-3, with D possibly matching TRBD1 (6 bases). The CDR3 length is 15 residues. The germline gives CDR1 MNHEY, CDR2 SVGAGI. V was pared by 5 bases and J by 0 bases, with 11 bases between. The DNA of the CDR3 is TGTGCCAGCAGTCGACAGGTCCGCTCTGGAAACACCATATATTTT. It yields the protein CASSRQVRSGNTIYF.

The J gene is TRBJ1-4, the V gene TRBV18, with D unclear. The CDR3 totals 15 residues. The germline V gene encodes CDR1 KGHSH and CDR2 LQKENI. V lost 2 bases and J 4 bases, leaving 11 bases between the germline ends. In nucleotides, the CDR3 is TGTGCCAGCTCACCAGGCGGCAGCGATAATGAAAAACTGTTTTTT. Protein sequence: CASSPGGSDNEKLFF.

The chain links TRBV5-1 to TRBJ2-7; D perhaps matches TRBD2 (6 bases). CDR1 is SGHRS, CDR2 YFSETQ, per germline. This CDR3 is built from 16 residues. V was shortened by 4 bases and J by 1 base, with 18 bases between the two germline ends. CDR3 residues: CASSPALAEGSYEQYF. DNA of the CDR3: TGCGCCAGCAGCCCCGCACTGGCGGAGGGATCCTACGAGCAGTACTTC.

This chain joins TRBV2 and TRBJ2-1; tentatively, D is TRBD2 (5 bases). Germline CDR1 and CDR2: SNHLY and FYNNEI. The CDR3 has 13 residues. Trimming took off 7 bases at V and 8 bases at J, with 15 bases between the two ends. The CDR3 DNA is TGTGCCAGCAACCTAGCTAGAGCCGATGAGCAGTTCTTC. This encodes CASNLARADEQFF.

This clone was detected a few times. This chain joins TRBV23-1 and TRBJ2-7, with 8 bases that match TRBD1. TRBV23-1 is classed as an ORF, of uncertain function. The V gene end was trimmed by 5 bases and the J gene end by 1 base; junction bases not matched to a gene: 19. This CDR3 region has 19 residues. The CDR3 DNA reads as TGCGCCAGCAGTAATATTAGGCGACAGGGGAATCGGGAGTCCTACGAGCAGTACTTC. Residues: CASSNIRRQGNRESYEQYF.

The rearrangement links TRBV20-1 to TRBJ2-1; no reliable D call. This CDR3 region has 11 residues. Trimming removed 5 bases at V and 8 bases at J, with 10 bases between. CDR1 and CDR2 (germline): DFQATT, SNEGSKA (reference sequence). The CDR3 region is CSAYDSHEQFF. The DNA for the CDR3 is TGCAGTGCTTACGATAGTCATGAGCAGTTCTTC.

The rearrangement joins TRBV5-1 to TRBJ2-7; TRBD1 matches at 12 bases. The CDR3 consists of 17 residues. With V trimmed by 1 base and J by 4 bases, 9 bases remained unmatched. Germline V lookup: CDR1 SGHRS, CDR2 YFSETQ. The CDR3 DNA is TGCGCCAGCAGCTTGCCGGGACAGGGGGCTAGCTGGTACGAGCAGTACTTC. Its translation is CASSLPGQGASWYEQYF.

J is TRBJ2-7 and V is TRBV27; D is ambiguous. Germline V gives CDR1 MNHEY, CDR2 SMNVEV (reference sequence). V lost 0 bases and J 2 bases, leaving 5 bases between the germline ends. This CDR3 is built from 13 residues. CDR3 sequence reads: CASSLSPTYEQYF. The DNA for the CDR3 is TGTGCCAGCAGTTTATCTCCCACCTACGAGCAGTACTTC.

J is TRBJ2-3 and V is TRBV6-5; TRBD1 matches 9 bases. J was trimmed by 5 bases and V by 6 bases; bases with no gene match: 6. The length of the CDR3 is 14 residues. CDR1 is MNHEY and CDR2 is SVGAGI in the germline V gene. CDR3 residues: CASRGTGIVDTQYF. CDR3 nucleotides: TGTGCCAGCAGAGGGACAGGGATCGTAGATACGCAGTATTTT.